This TCR beta chain is from a study of cytomegalovirus exposure and HLA in healthy donors. Across the study: Within the Caucasian-associated ancestry cluster were under 85% of the roughly 360 genotyped donors.

Vbeta (60) and Jbeta (13) primers were used in the PCR. Data came from immunoSEQ multiplex PCR; TCRdb stores just in-frame clones and leaves some out. The sample has 110,000 to 150,000 clones, around 80% seen once; the top ten hold under 2.5%. Germline V gene sequence: CDR1 MNHNS, CDR2 SASEGT. CDR3 size: 14 residues. Trimming took off 3 bases at V and 7 bases at J, with 15 bases between the two ends. Each donor's status was that of a healthy bone marrow donor. Donors counted as nominally healthy when sampled, yet unrecorded immune exposures were likely. The J gene is TRBJ1-1, the V gene TRBV6-1, with D maybe TRBD1 (6 bases). Sequencing used PBMCs. This TCR came from a man between 25 and 39 years old in good health and CMV-seronegative. The CDR3 nucleotides read TGTGCCAGCAGTGACGGACAGTACGAGGGTGAAGCTTTCTTT. As protein: CASSDGQYEGEAFF.